This section outlines one T cell receptor beta chain sequence together with its context. This specimen comes from a study of PD-1 blockade in mismatch repair-deficient tumors. Only in-frame clones appear in the TCRdb table, and some are missing; sequencing was by immunoSEQ multiplex PCR. The profile shows 120,000 or so clones, more than 85% of them singletons. Germline CDR1 reads SGHNT; CDR2 reads YYREEE (reference sequence). Trimming took 5 bases from V and 2 from J, leaving 14 bases between them. The CDR3 is 16 residues long. The receptor was isolated from an adult with mismatch repair-deficient cancer. Sequences were derived from peripheral blood, sampled 44 weeks after starting pembrolizumab. The chain joins TRBV5-4 to TRBJ2-6; possible D gene TRBD2, 5 bases. The CDR3 sequence is CASRPLEGTGANVLTF. In DNA form, the CDR3 reads TGTGCCAGCAGGCCCTTAGAGGGCACTGGGGCCAACGTCCTGACTTTC.